This T cell receptor beta chain is drawn from a study of CD8+CD57+ T cells in acquired aplastic anemia. As regards this clonotype: One end of the junction is discordant with germline, which a read error may explain.

Profiling that covered TCR beta VDJ and CDR3 relied on genomic DNA as its template. TCRdb reanalysed the reads using MiXCR and keeps one entry per CDR3 protein. The sample lists about 420,000 distinct CDR3 sequences, 60% to 80% occurring once. The sample consisted of sorted CD4+, CD8+, or CD8+CD57+ T cells (not recorded which) from PBMCs. The TCR originated in a human donor in good health, serving as a control.

CDR3 nucleotides: TGTGCCACCAGCAGGCGCAGGGACCCCTTCTACGAGCAGTACTTC. It specifies CATSRRRDPFYEQYF. The chain is built from TRBV5-4 and TRBJ2-7; tentatively, D is TRBD1 or TRBD2 (5 bases each). The CDR3 loop spans 15 amino acids. Per the germline V gene, CDR1 is SGHNT and CDR2 is YYREEE (reference sequence).